The 15 T cell receptor beta chains below were found in one sample sequenced in a study of glioma-infiltrating T cells. TCR alpha and beta CDR3 regions were amplified from RNA using iRepertoire nested multiplex PCR. Using its own MiXCR run on the multiplex PCR reads, TCRdb lists one record per CDR3 protein. In the table there are about 190,000 distinct CDR3 sequences, roughly a third of which are singletons. Sequenced sample: glioma tissue, nonneoplastic brain tissue, or PBMCs (not recorded which). The receptors originated from a human donor with low-grade glioma or glioblastoma, undergoing nonglioma brain surgery, or in good health (not recorded which).

This clonotype was observed a handful of times. The rearrangement links TRBV6-1 to TRBJ2-2, with 7 bases matching TRBD1. Per the germline V gene, CDR1 is MNHNS and CDR2 is SASEGT. Germline trimming cut 7 bases from V and 4 bases from J; bases unmatched to any gene: 6. The CDR3 sequence is 14 residues long. Here the CDR3 DNA reads TGTGCCAGCATCTCAGGGGGTCTCACCGGGGAGCTGTTTTTT. As protein: CASISGGLTGELFF.

In its sample, this clonotype was seen many times. Written as DNA, the CDR3 is TGCAGTGCAAACCAGGGGAGAGGTGGAAACACCATATATTTT. Translation gives CSANQGRGGNTIYF. This rearrangement joins TRBV20-1 to TRBJ1-3; a possible D gene is TRBD1 (6 bases). CDR1 is DFQATT, CDR2 SNEGSKA, per germline (reference sequence). V was shortened by 6 bases and J by 3 bases, with 15 bases between the two germline ends. There are 14 residues in the CDR3.

The chain recombines TRBV19 with TRBJ2-1; 8 bases line up with TRBD2. The CDR3 extends over 14 amino acids. From germline, CDR1 is LNHDA and CDR2 SQIVND (reference sequence). The J segment lost 9 bases and the V segment lost 4 bases, leaving 8 bases of the junction unmatched. CDR3 nucleotide sequence: TGTGCCAGTAGTAAGTCTAGCGGGCTTAGTGAGCAGTTCTTC. As protein: CASSKSSGLSEQFF.

This clonotype appeared a single time. It may be a read error: a sequence one base away is much more abundant. V gene TRBV5-5 combines with J gene TRBJ1-2; TRBD1 matches at 7 bases. The CDR3 sequence is 14 residues long. The V segment lost 4 bases and the J segment 5 bases; nucleotides outside the gene matches: 8. Germline loops: CDR1 SGHKS, CDR2 YYEKEE (reference sequence). The CDR3 spells CASSLRDSSYGYTF. CDR3 bases: TGTGCCAGCAGCCTACGGGACAGTTCGTATGGCTACACCTTC.

The chain combines TRBV4-2 with TRBJ2-7; TRBD2 matches at 7 bases. The germline V gene encodes CDR1 LGHNA and CDR2 YNFKEQ. V was clipped by 1 base and J by 7 bases; unmatched bases: 13. This CDR3 spans 16 amino acids. The CDR3 loop reads CASSQAGGLKINEQYF. The CDR3 nucleotides read TGTGCCAGCAGCCAAGCGGGGGGACTGAAAATCAATGAGCAGTACTTC.

This clonotype was seen repeatedly, ten times or more. The chain employs TRBV28 and TRBJ2-7; 10 nucleotides line up with TRBD2. Germline CDR1 is MDHEN and CDR2 is SYDVKM. J lost 0 bases, V lost 3 bases, and 2 bases had no gene match. The CDR3 is 15 residues long. Here the CDR3 DNA reads TGTGCCAGCAGTTTTGCTAGCGGGAGCTCCTACGAGCAGTACTTC. This codes for CASSFASGSSYEQYF.

This clonotype has at least ten counts. This chain links TRBV19 with TRBJ2-5; no clear D. CDR3 length: 13 amino acids. V gave up 4 bases and J gave up 2 bases, with 8 bases separating them. The germline gives CDR1 LNHDA, CDR2 SQIVND (reference sequence). In nucleotides, the CDR3 is TGTGCCAGTAGTAGAGTGGGACAAGAGACCCAGTACTTC. It is translated as CASSRVGQETQYF.

In this sample, this clonotype turned up many times. The chain is built from TRBV29-1 and TRBJ1-1, with D possibly being TRBD1 (5 bases). V was pared by 5 bases and J by 0 bases, with 10 bases between. The CDR3 sequence is 13 residues long. Germline CDR1 SQVTM, CDR2 ANQGSEA. The CDR3 protein is CSVPGPVNTEAFF. Here the CDR3 DNA reads TGCAGCGTTCCAGGGCCCGTGAACACTGAAGCTTTCTTT.

The chain links TRBV29-1 to TRBJ1-3, with 7 bases fitting TRBD1. The CDR3 loop spans 14 amino acids. V dropped 7 bases and J dropped 3; count of bases not matched to a gene: 9. The V gene's germline CDR1 is SQVTM and CDR2 ANQGSEA. CDR3 region: CSAKGGDSGNTIYF. DNA for the CDR3: TGCAGCGCCAAAGGGGGGGACAGTGGAAACACCATATATTTT.

The CDR3 region has the DNA TGTGCCATCAGTGAGTCCACCGGGGGTTTAGGCGAGCAGTACTTC. Its protein product is CAISESTGGLGEQYF. This sequence joins TRBV10-3 and TRBJ2-7; D perhaps matches TRBD2 (6 bases). The length of the CDR3 is 15 residues. Germline loops: CDR1 ENHRY, CDR2 SYGVKD. Trimming took 0 bases from V and 6 from J, leaving 15 bases between them.

The V call is TRBV3-1, the J call TRBJ2-5, with TRBD1 identical over 10 bases. The length of the CDR3 is 16 residues. V shed 7 bases and J 5 bases; nucleotides not matched to a gene: 13. Germline V gene sequence: CDR1 LGHDT, CDR2 YNNKEL (reference sequence). CDR3 nucleotide sequence: TGTGCCAGCACCCGGAGCGGGACAGGGGTAAGGGAGACCCAGTACTTC. Its protein is CASTRSGTGVRETQYF.

At least ten counts were recorded for this clonotype. The rearrangement uses TRBV7-2 and TRBJ2-1; 7 positions match TRBD2. The germline gives CDR1 SGHTA, CDR2 FQGNSA. V dropped 5 bases and J dropped 9; count of bases not matched to a gene: 7. The CDR3 has 13 residues. The CDR3 DNA is TGTGCCAGCAGCCCAGGCGGGGGAATTGAGCAGTTCTTC. It specifies CASSPGGGIEQFF.

This clonotype was picked up many times. The chain couples TRBV3-1 to TRBJ1-6; 8 bases line up with TRBD1. V lost 1 base to trimming and J lost 9 bases; unmatched junction nucleotides: 2. Germline CDR1 is LGHDT and CDR2 is YNNKEL (reference sequence). The length of the CDR3 is 14 residues. The CDR3 sequence: CASSQAGGLSPLHF. The CDR3 bases are TGTGCCAGCAGCCAAGCAGGGGGCCTTTCACCCCTCCACTTT.

Turning to this clonotype: A read error may be the cause here, since a much bigger clone is one base away. The rearrangement links TRBV6-2 or TRBV6-3 to TRBJ1-5, with a weak D call TRBD1 (5 bases). This CDR3 contains 15 residues. CDR1 is MNHEY and CDR2 is SVGEGT in the germline V gene. The CDR3: CASRTGDSNNQSQHF. The CDR3 region has the DNA TGCGCCAGCAGGACCGGCGACAGCAACAATCAGTCCCAGCATTTT.

To note about this clonotype: Germline and junction disagree at one end, which may indicate a read error. V is TRBV6-1 and J is TRBJ2-5, with D possibly matching TRBD1 (7 bases). CDR3 length: 14 amino acids. Germline values: CDR1 MNHNS, CDR2 SASEGT. The CDR3 reads CARSDAEGAETKYF. DNA of the CDR3: TGTGCCAGAAGTGATGCGGAGGGGGCAGAGACCAAGTACTTC.